The T cell receptor beta chain under discussion was sequenced for a study of CD8 T cells in ankylosing spondylitis. Study-level results: Disease-linked clones proved CD8+ and comparatively uncommon in peripheral blood. The clones that were linked to disease were reported to be significantly enriched in matched synovial fluid samples from ankylosing spondylitis patients. Characteristic, it appeared, of ankylosing spondylitis blood was a TCR beta motif of roughly eight highly homologous variants.

Library preparation for TCR beta used quantitative 5'-RACE with molecular barcodes. From the 5' RACE reads, TCRdb called clonotypes with MiXCR, one entry per CDR3 protein. The data contain 250,000 to 400,000 distinct CDR3 sequences, around 10% of them singletons. The germline V gene encodes CDR1 SGDLS and CDR2 YYNGEE. This CDR3 is built from 14 residues. V was cut by 0 bases and J by 7 bases, with 11 bases left in between. This clonotype was observed many times. The target antigen is unknown. This receptor was taken from a female donor with ankylosing spondylitis or in good health (not recorded which). Input material: blood, either unsorted or a sorted T cell fraction (not recorded which). V and J are TRBV9 and TRBJ1-5; D remains ambiguous. The CDR3 bases are TGTGCCAGCAGCGTAGCCCCCGGTGACCAGCCCCAGCATTTT. Translating gives CASSVAPGDQPQHF.